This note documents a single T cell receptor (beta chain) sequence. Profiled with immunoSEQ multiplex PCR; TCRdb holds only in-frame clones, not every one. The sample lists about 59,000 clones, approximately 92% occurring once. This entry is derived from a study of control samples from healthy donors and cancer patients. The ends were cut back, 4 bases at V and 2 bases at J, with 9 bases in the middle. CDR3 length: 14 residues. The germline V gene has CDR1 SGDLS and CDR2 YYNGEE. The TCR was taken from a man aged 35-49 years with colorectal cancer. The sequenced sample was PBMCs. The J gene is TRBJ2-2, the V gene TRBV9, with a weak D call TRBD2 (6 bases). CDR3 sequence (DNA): TGTGCCAGCAGCACGGGAGTTAACACCGGGGAGCTGTTTTTT. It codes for CASSTGVNTGELFF.